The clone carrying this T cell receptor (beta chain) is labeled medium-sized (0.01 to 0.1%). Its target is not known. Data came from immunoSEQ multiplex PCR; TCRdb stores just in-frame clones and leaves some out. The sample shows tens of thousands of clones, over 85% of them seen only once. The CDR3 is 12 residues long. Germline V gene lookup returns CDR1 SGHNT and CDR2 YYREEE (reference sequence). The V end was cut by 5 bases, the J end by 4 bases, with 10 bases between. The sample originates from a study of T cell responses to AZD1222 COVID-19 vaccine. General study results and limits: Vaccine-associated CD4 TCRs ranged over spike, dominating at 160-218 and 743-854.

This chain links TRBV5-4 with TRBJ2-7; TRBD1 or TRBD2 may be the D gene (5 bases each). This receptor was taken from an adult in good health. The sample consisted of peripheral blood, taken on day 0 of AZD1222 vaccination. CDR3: CASSYWGYEQYF. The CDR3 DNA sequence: TGTGCCAGCAGTTATTGGGGGTACGAGCAGTACTTC.